This T cell receptor (beta chain) was sequenced in a study of blood T cell repertoires in COVID-19. In the study overall: Sites in the United States, Italy and Spain provided acute and convalescent COVID-19 samples. T cells, B-cell-depleted T cells, or PBMCs provided the cDNA or gDNA that served as material.

Generated by immunoSEQ multiplex PCR, the TCRdb table keeps only in-frame clones and is missing some. The sample lists approximately 480,000 clones, around 90% occurring once. J gave up 2 bases and V 2 bases, and 9 bases lay outside the gene matches. The CDR3 is 17 residues long. The germline gives CDR1 SGHRS, CDR2 YFSETQ. Participants, about 18 to 90 years old, spanned around 25 US areas. Participants reported their clinical history, and cohort assignment relied on those reports. The specimen sequenced was PBMCs or T cells enriched from blood (not recorded which). This chain uses TRBV5-1 with TRBJ2-5, with 10 bases fitting TRBD2. The TCR was taken from a young woman who had recovered from COVID-19. CDR3: CASSLRLAGDPQETQYF. The DNA of the CDR3 is TGCGCCAGCAGCTTAAGGCTAGCGGGGGACCCACAAGAGACCCAGTACTTC.